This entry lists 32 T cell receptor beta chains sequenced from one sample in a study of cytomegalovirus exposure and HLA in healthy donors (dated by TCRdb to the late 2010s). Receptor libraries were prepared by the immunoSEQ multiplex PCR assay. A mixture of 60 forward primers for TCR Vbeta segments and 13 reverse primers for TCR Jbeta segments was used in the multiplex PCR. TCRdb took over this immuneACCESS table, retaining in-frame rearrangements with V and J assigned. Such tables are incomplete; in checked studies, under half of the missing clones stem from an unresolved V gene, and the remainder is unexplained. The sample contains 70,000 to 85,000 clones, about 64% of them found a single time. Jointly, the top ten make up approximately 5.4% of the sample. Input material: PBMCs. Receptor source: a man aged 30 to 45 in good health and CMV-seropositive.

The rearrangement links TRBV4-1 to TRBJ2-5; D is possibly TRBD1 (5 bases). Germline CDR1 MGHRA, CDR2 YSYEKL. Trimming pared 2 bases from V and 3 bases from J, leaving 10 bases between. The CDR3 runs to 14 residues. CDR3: CASSQRQGEETQYF. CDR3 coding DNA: TGCGCCAGCAGCCAACGGCAGGGTGAAGAGACCCAGTACTTC.

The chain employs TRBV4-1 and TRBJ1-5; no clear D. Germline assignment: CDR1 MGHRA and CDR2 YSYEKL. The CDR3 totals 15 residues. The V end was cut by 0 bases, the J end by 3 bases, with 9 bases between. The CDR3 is CASSQDNKYNQPQHF. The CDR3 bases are TGCGCCAGCAGCCAAGATAACAAATACAATCAGCCCCAGCATTTT.

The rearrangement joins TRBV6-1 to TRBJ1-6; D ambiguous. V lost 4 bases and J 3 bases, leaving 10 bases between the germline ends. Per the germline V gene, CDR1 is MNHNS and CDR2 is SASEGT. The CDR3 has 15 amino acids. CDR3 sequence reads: CASSAANYYNSPLHF. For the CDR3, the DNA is TGTGCCAGCAGTGCAGCTAATTACTATAATTCACCCCTCCACTTT.

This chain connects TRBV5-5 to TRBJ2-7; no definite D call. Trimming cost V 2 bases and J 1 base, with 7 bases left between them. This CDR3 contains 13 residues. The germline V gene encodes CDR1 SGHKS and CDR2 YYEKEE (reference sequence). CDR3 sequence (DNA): TGTGCCAGCAGCTTCTACGGTTCCTACGAGCAGTACTTC. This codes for CASSFYGSYEQYF. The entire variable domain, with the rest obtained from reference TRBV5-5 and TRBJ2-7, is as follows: DAGVTQSPTHLIKTRGQQVTLRCSPISGHKSVSWYQQVLGQGPQFIFQYYEKEERGRGNFPDRFSARQFPNYSSELNVNALLLGDSALYLCASSFYGSYEQYFGPGTRLTVT.

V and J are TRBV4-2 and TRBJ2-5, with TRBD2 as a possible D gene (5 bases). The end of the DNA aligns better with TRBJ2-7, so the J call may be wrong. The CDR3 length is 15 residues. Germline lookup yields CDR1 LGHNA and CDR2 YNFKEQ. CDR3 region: CASSQGESLAYEQYF. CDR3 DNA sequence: TGTGCCAGCAGCCAAGGGGAGTCCTTGGCCTACGAGCAGTACTTC.

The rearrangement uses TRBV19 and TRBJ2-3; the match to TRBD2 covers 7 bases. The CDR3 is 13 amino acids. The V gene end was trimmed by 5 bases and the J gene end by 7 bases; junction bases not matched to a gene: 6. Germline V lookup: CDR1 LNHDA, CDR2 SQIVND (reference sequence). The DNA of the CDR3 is TGTGCCAGTAGTCCTAGGGGAGGGAATACGCAGTATTTT. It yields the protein CASSPRGGNTQYF.

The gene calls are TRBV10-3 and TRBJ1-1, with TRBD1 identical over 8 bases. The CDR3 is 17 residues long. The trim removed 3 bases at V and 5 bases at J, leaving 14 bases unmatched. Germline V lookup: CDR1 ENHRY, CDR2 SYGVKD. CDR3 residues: CAISDIAGGSPGTEAFF. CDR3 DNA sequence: TGTGCCATCAGTGACATTGCAGGGGGCTCCCCTGGGACTGAAGCTTTCTTT.

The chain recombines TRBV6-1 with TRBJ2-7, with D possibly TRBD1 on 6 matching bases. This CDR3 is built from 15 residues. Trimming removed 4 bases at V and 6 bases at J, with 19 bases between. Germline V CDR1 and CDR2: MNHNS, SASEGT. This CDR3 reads CASSGPGQGVREQYF. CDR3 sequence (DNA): TGTGCCAGCAGTGGACCGGGACAAGGAGTACGCGAGCAGTACTTC.

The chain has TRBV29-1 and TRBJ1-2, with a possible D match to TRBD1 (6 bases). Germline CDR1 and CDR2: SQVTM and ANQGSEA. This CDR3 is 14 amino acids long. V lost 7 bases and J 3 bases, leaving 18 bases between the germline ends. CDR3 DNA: TGCAGCGGGGGAGGGGGGATTGGGGACTATGGCTACACCTTC. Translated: CSGGGGIGDYGYTF.

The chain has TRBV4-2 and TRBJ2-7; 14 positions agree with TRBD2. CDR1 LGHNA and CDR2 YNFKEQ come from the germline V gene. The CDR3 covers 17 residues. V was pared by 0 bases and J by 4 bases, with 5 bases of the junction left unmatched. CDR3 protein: CASSQEPWTSGRYEQYF. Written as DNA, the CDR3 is TGTGCCAGCAGCCAAGAACCGTGGACTAGCGGGAGGTACGAGCAGTACTTC.

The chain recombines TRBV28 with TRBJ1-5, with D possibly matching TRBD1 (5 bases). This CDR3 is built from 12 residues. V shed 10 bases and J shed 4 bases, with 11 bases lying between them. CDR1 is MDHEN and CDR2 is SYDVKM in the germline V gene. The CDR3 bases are TGTGCCATCCTCCGGGGGAATCAGCCCCAGCATTTT. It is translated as CAILRGNQPQHF.

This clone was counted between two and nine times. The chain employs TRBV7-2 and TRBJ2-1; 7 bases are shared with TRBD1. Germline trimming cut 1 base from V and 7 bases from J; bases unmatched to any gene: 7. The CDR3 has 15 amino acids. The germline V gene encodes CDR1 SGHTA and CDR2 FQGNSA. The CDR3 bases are TGTGCCAGCAGCTTAGGACAGGGTAGGGGGAATGAGCAGTTCTTC. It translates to CASSLGQGRGNEQFF.

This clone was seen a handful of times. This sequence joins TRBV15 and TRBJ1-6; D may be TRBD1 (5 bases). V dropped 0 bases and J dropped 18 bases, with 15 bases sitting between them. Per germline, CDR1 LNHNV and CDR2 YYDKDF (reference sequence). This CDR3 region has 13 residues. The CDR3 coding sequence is TGTGCCACCAGCAGAGATGGGTGGACACCTGACCACTTT. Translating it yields CATSRDGWTPDHF.

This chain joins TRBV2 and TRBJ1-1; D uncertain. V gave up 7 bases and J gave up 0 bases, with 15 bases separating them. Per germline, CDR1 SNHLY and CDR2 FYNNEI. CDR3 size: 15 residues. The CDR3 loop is CASKRQEAMNTEAFF. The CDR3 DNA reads TGTGCCAGCAAGAGGCAGGAGGCGATGAACACTGAAGCTTTCTTT.

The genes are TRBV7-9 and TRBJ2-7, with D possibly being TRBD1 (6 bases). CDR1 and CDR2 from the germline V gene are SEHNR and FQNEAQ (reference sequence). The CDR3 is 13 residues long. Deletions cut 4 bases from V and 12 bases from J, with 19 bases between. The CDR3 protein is CASSSPQNRASYF. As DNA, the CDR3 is TGTGCCAGCAGCTCACCCCAAAACAGGGCTTCGTACTTC. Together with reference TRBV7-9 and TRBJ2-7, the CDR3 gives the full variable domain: DTGVSQNPRHKITKRGQNVTFRCDPISEHNRLYWYRQTLGQGPEFLTYFQNEAQLEKSRLLSDRFSAERPKGSFSTLEIQRTEQGDSAMYLCASSSPQNRASYFGPGTRLTVT.

The CDR3 bases are TGCGCCAGCAGCCAGCCAGGACGGGACTCCTACAATGAGCAGTTCTTC. Amino acids: CASSQPGRDSYNEQFF. V usage is TRBV4-1 and J usage is TRBJ2-1, with a tentative D call TRBD2 (5 bases). Germline CDR1 MGHRA, CDR2 YSYEKL. V lost 3 bases and J 0 bases, leaving 12 bases between the germline ends. The CDR3 has 16 amino acids.

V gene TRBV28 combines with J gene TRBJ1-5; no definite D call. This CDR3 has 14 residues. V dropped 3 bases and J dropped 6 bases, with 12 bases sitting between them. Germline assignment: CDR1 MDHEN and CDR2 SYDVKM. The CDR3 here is CASSLGLVSQPQHF. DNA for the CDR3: TGTGCCAGCAGTTTGGGCCTGGTCAGTCAGCCCCAGCATTTT.

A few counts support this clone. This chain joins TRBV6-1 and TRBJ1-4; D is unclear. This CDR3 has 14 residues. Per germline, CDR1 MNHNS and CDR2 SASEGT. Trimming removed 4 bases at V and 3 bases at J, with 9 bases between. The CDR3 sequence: CASSVNGANEKLFF. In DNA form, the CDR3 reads TGTGCCAGCAGTGTTAACGGAGCTAATGAAAAACTGTTTTTT.

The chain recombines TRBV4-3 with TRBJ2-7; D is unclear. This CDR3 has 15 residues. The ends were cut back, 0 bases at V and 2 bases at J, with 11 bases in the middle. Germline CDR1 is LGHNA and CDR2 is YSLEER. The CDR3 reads CASSQEFTPAYEQYF. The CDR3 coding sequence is TGCGCCAGCAGCCAAGAGTTTACTCCCGCCTACGAGCAGTACTTC.

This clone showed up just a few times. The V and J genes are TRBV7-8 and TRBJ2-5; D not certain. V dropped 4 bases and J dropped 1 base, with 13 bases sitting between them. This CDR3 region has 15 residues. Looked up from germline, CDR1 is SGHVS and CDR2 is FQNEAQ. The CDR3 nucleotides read TGTGCCAGCAGCTCGCAGGAACTGCTCCAAGAGACCCAGTACTTC. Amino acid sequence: CASSSQELLQETQYF.

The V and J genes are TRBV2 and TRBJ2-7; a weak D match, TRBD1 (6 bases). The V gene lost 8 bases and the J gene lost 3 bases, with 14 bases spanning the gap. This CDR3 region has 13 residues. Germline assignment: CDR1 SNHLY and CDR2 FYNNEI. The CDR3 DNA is TGTGCCAGCTTTGGGACACCGCTCTACGAGCAGTACTTC. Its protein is CASFGTPLYEQYF.

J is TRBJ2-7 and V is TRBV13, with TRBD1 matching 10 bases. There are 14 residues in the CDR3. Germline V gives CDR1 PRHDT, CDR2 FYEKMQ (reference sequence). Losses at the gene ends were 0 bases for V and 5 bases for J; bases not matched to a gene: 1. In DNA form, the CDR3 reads TGTGCCAGCAGCTTAGGGGACAGGGGGGACGAGCAGTACTTC. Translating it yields CASSLGDRGDEQYF.

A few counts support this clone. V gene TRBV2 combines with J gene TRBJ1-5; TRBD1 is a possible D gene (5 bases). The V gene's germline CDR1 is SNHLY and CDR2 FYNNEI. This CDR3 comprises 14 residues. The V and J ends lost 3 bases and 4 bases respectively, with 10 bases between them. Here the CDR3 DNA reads TGTGCCAGCAGTGAGTACAGGAGAAATCAGCCCCAGCATTTT. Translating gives CASSEYRRNQPQHF.

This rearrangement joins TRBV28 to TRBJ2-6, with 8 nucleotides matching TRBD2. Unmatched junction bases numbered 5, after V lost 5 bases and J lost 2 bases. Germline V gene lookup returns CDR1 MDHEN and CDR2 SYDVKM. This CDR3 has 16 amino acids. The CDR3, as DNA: TGTGCCAGCAGTCCCGTCGGGGGGGCTGGGGCCAACGTCCTGACTTTC. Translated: CASSPVGGAGANVLTF. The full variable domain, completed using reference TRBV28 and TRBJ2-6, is DVKVTQSSRYLVKRTGEKVFLECVQDMDHENMFWYRQDPGLGLRLIYFSYDVKMKEKGDIPEGYSVSREKKERFSLILESASTNQTSMYLCASSPVGGAGANVLTFGAGSRLTVL.

CDR3 DNA sequence: TGTGCCAGCAGCTTGCCGGGACAGGGGGTGTCCTACGAGCAGTACTTC. Translation gives CASSLPGQGVSYEQYF. This sequence joins TRBV11-1 and TRBJ2-7; 11 bases are shared with TRBD1. Losses at the gene ends were 3 bases for V and 1 base for J; bases not matched to a gene: 5. The CDR3 runs to 16 residues. Germline CDR1 and CDR2: SGHAT and FQDESV (reference sequence).

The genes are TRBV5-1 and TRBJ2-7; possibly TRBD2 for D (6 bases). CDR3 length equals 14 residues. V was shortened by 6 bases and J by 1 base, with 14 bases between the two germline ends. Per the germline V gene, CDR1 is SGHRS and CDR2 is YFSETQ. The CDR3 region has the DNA TGCGCCAGCACCATAGGAGGGGTATCCTACGAGCAGTACTTC. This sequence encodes CASTIGGVSYEQYF. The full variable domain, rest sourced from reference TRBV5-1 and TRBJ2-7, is KAGVTQTPRYLIKTRGQQVTLSCSPISGHRSVSWYQQTPGQGLQFLFEYFSETQRNKGNFPGRFSGRQFSNSRSEMNVSTLELGDSALYLCASTIGGVSYEQYFGPGTRLTVT.

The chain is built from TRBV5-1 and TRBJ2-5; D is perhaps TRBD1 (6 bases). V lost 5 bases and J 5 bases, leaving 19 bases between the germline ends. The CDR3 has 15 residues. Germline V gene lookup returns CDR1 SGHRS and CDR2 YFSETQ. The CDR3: CASSLNGQLGETQYF. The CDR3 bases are TGCGCCAGCAGTCTTAACGGACAGTTAGGCGAGACCCAGTACTTC.

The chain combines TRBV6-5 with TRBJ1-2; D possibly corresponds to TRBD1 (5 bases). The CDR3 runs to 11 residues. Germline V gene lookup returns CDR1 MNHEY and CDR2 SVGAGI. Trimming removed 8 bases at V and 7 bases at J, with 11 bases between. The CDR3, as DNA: TGTGCCAGCTCTAACAGGTTTGGCTACACCTTC. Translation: CASSNRFGYTF.

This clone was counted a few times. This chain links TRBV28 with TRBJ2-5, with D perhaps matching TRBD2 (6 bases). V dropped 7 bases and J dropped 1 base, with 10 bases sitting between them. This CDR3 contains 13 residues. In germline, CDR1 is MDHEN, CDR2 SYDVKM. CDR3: CASTLEGQETQYF. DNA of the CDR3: TGTGCCAGCACCTTGGAGGGCCAAGAGACCCAGTACTTC.

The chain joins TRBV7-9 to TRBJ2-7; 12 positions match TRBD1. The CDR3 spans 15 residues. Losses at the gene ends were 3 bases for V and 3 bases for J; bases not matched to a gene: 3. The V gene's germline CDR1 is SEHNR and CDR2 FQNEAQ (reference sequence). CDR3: CASSLGQGALYEQYF. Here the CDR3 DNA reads TGTGCCAGCAGCTTGGGACAGGGGGCCCTCTACGAGCAGTACTTC.

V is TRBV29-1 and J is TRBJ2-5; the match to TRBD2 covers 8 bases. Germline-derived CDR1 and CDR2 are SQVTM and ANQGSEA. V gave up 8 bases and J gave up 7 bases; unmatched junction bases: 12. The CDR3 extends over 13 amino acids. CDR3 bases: TGCAGCACGGGGGGGTCCCGGGGCGGGACCCAGTACTTC. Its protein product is CSTGGSRGGTQYF. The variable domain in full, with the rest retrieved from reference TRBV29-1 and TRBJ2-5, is SAVISQKPSRDICQRGTSLTIQCQVDSQVTMMFWYRQQPGQSLTLIATANQGSEATYESGFVIDKFPISRPNLTFSTLTVSNMSPEDSSIYLCSTGGSRGGTQYFGPGTRLLVL.

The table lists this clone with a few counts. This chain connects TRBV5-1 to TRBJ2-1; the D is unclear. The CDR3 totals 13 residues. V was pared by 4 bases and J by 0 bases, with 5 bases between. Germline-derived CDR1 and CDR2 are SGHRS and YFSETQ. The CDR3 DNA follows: TGCGCCAGCAGCCCTAGCTCCTACAATGAGCAGTTCTTC. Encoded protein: CASSPSSYNEQFF.